Listed below are T cell receptor beta chains from one sample, sequenced in a study of CD8 T cells in Susac syndrome. TCRdb reprocessed the immunoSEQ multiplex PCR reads with MiXCR, giving one entry per CDR3 protein. The sample has some 400,000 distinct CDR3 sequences; around 85% are singletons. Input material: CD8+ T cells from PBMCs. These receptors all stem from a human donor with multiple sclerosis. CDR3s include the opening cysteine and the closing phenylalanine or tryptophan. D genes are given only for firm matches.

v_call: TRBV27; d_call: TRBD2; cdr3_aa: CASSFVGGTYNEQFF
v_call: TRBV9; d_call: TRBD1; cdr3_aa: CASSVDRTGHEISEAFF
v_call: TRBV7-6; d_call: NA; cdr3_aa: CASSSGAGSEAFF
v_call: TRBV6-7; d_call: NA; cdr3_aa: CASTYRDQPQHF
v_call: TRBV29-1; d_call: NA; cdr3_aa: CSVEDRQGSYEQYF
v_call: TRBV9; d_call: TRBD1; cdr3_aa: CASSAGTGGGYTF
v_call: TRBV27; d_call: TRBD1; cdr3_aa: CASSDREVTGELFF
v_call: TRBV18; d_call: TRBD2; cdr3_aa: CASSLRLAGGNEQFF
v_call: TRBV3-1; d_call: NA; cdr3_aa: CASSQEGSAVGEKLFF
v_call: TRBV6-5; d_call: TRBD1; cdr3_aa: CASRGDRNEQYF
v_call: TRBV5-5; d_call: NA; cdr3_aa: CASLGVNTGELFF
v_call: TRBV27; d_call: TRBD1; cdr3_aa: CASSPWDRESNEQFF
v_call: TRBV12-3/TRBV12-4; d_call: TRBD1; cdr3_aa: CASSFNTDRGPYNEQFF
v_call: TRBV2; d_call: NA; cdr3_aa: CASSVRGPGTEAFF
v_call: TRBV6-6; d_call: NA; cdr3_aa: CASSYSTVAGSNEQFF
v_call: TRBV5-5; d_call: NA; cdr3_aa: CASRERMYGYTF
v_call: TRBV7-9; d_call: TRBD1; cdr3_aa: CASSGEGQGISYNEQFF
v_call: TRBV19; d_call: NA; cdr3_aa: CASSIPPTGDTDTQYF
v_call: TRBV7-9; d_call: NA; cdr3_aa: CASSLDGGYEQYF
v_call: TRBV2; d_call: NA; cdr3_aa: CASSEGSGMGTGCEQYF
v_call: TRBV27; d_call: NA; cdr3_aa: CASSLGGGVGYTF
v_call: TRBV4-1; d_call: NA; cdr3_aa: CASSQDERLVVSYEQYF
v_call: TRBV3-1; d_call: NA; cdr3_aa: CASSQEVSGPGELFF
v_call: TRBV9; d_call: NA; cdr3_aa: CASSGYGQTANYGYTF
v_call: TRBV7-6; d_call: NA; cdr3_aa: CASSSRRGVNTEAFF
v_call: TRBV6-5; d_call: NA; cdr3_aa: CASSYTNGPGGKGPRTGELFF
v_call: TRBV27; d_call: NA; cdr3_aa: CASSLSVQGGTGELFF
v_call: TRBV20-1; d_call: TRBD1; cdr3_aa: CSAEPGQGASEAFF
v_call: TRBV7-9; d_call: NA; cdr3_aa: CASSSSVISYEQYF
v_call: TRBV5-1; d_call: NA; cdr3_aa: CASGYRVASTEAFF
v_call: TRBV28; d_call: NA; cdr3_aa: CASSSPGQTDTQYF
v_call: TRBV6-5; d_call: NA; cdr3_aa: CASSYGAGDGYTF
v_call: TRBV5-1; d_call: NA; cdr3_aa: CASSLLPGANYGYTF
v_call: TRBV12-5; d_call: TRBD1; cdr3_aa: CASGQTGTGDYEQYF
v_call: TRBV5-6; d_call: NA; cdr3_aa: CASSREAGLLSYEQYF
v_call: TRBV5-6; d_call: NA; cdr3_aa: CASSFGPWRTNTEAFF
v_call: TRBV12-3/TRBV12-4; d_call: TRBD1; cdr3_aa: CASRATGAAEAFF
v_call: TRBV6-5; d_call: NA; cdr3_aa: CASSYSWGTDTQYF
v_call: TRBV29-1; d_call: NA; cdr3_aa: CSARDRNYEQYF
v_call: TRBV2; d_call: TRBD2; cdr3_aa: CASSESGSSTDTQYF
v_call: TRBV29-1; d_call: NA; cdr3_aa: CSVEEAMNTEAFF
v_call: TRBV6-5; d_call: NA; cdr3_aa: CASRKMNTEAFF
v_call: TRBV9; d_call: NA; cdr3_aa: CASSVGGTETYEQYF
v_call: TRBV5-4; d_call: TRBD1; cdr3_aa: CASSLDKGQSFSGNTIYF
v_call: TRBV30; d_call: TRBD1; cdr3_aa: CAWSGQGVHTDTQYF
v_call: TRBV10-3; d_call: TRBD1; cdr3_aa: CAISQGADEQYF
v_call: TRBV5-6; d_call: NA; cdr3_aa: CASSFLSRAKNIQYF
v_call: TRBV7-9; d_call: NA; cdr3_aa: CASSLAMTPHGYTF
v_call: TRBV3-1; d_call: NA; cdr3_aa: CASSQDYYQSEDSGNTIYF
v_call: TRBV7-8; d_call: TRBD2; cdr3_aa: CASSFLAGVAGELFF
v_call: TRBV24-1; d_call: NA; cdr3_aa: CATSDLGFPDTQYF
v_call: TRBV5-1; d_call: TRBD2; cdr3_aa: CASSHGLAVQETQYF
v_call: TRBV27; d_call: TRBD1; cdr3_aa: CASSHRDRVRMGGYTF
v_call: TRBV30; d_call: NA; cdr3_aa: CAWSAHWGGTEAFF
v_call: TRBV6-5; d_call: NA; cdr3_aa: CASSYLGGSGANVLTF
v_call: TRBV4-1; d_call: NA; cdr3_aa: CASSQEAGQYTEAFF
v_call: TRBV6-1; d_call: TRBD1; cdr3_aa: CASSEYALGTAVDTEAFF
v_call: TRBV4-1; d_call: NA; cdr3_aa: CASSQVGSVTEAFF
v_call: TRBV25-1; d_call: TRBD1; cdr3_aa: CASTGQGNQPQHF